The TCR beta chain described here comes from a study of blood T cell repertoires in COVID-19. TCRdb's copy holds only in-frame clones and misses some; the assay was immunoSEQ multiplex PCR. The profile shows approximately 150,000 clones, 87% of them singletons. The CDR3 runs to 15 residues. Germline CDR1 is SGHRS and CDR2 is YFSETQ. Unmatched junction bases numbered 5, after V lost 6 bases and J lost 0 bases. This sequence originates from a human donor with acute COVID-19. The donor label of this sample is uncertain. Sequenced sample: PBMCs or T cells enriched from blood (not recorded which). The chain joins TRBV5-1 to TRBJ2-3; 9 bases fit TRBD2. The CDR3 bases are TGCGCCAGCAAAAAGCGGGGGGTTAGCACAGATACGCAGTATTTT. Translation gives CASKKRGVSTDTQYF.